This T cell receptor beta chain derives from a study of T cell responses to AZD1222 COVID-19 vaccine. Regarding the study as a whole: Repertoires were sampled only after the peak T cell response.

V shed 3 bases and J 6 bases; nucleotides not matched to a gene: 4. CDR3 length equals 13 residues. The germline CDR1 and CDR2 sequences are LNHDA and SQIVND (reference sequence). Profiled with immunoSEQ multiplex PCR; TCRdb holds only in-frame clones, not every one. The table lists about 120,000 clones, roughly 87% of them singletons, with 2% to 3% in the top ten. As regards this clone: As yet, its antigen is unknown.

Second doses at about 4 or about 12 weeks were pooled. The TCR comes from an adult who received the AZD1222 COVID-19 vaccine. The sample here was peripheral blood, taken 28 days after the second AZD1222 dose. The J gene is TRBJ1-2, the V gene TRBV19, with 7 positions matching TRBD1. The CDR3 here is CASSIPTGNGYTF. Written as DNA, the CDR3 is TGTGCCAGTAGTATCCCGACAGGGAATGGCTACACCTTC.